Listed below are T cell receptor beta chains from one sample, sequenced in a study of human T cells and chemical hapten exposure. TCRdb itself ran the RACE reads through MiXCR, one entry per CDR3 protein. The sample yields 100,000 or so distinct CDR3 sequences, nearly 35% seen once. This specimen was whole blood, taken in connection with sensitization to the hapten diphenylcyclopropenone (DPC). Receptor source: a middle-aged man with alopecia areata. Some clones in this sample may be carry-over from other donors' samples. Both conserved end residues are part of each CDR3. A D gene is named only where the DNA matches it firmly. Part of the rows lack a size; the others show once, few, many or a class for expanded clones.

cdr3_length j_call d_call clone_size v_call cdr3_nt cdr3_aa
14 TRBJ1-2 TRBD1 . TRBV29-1 TGCAGCGTTGACTCGAGGGGGCGCGACTATGGCTACACCTTC CSVDSRGRDYGYTF
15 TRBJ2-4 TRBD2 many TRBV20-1 TGCAGTGCTAGACTAGCGGGAGATACCAAAAACATTCAGTACTTC CSARLAGDTKNIQYF
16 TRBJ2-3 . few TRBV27 TGTGCCAGCAGTTTATCAGGGGCGCGAGTCCCAGATACGCAGTATTTT CASSLSGARVPDTQYF
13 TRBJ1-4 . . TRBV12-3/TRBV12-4 TGTGCCAGCAACAGGGACGGCTCCGAAAAACTGTTTTTT CASNRDGSEKLFF
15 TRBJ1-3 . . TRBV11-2 TGTGCCAGCGGCCCGAGGGCAGGGGCTGGAAACACCATATATTTT CASGPRAGAGNTIYF
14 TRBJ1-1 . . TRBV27 TGTGCCAGCAGTAGTCTACCCGCGGACACTGAAGCTTTCTTT CASSSLPADTEAFF
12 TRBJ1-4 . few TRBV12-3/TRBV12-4 TGTGCCAGCAGACCGGACGGGGAAAAACTGTTTTTT CASRPDGEKLFF
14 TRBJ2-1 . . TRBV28 TGTGCCAGCAGTTTAACTAGTCCGATCAGTGAGCAGTTCTTC CASSLTSPISEQFF
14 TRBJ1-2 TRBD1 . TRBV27 TGTGCCAGCGGAAGGCAGGGGGCCTACTATGGCTACACCTTC CASGRQGAYYGYTF
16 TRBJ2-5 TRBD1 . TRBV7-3 TGTGCCAGCAGCTCGACCGGGACAGGGTTAATGGAGACCCAGTACTTC CASSSTGTGLMETQYF
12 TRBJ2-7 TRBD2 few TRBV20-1 TGCAGTGCCTCCTCTAGCGGGATAGGGCAGTACTTC CSASSSGIGQYF
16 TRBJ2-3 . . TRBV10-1 TGCGCCAGCAGTGAGTCTAACGGGCTTAGCACAGATACGCAGTATTTT CASSESNGLSTDTQYF
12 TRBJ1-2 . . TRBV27 TGTGCCAGCAGGACAGCTAACTATGGCTACACCTTC CASRTANYGYTF
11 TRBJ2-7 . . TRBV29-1 TGCAGCGTGGGTGGGTACTACGAGCAGTACTTC CSVGGYYEQYF
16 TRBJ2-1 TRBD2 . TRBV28 TGTGCCAGCAGTACCGGGACTAGCTTTACACCTTTAGAGCAGTTCTTC CASSTGTSFTPLEQFF
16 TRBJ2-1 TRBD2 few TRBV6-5 TGTGCCAGCAGCGAACTAGCGGGAGGATCCTACAATGAGCAGTTCTTC CASSELAGGSYNEQFF
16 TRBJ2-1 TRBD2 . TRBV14 TGTGCCAGCAGCCACAGTAGCGGGAGAGCTTACAATGAGCAGTTCTTC CASSHSSGRAYNEQFF
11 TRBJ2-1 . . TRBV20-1 TGCAGTGCTGGCGCTGCCCATGAGCAGTTCTTC CSAGAAHEQFF
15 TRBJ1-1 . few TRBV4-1 TGCGCCAGCAGCCAAGGACCTGACCGGAACACTGAAGCTTTCTTT CASSQGPDRNTEAFF
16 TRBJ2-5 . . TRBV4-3 TGCGCCAGCAGCCAATATTACCGGGCCCTGGAAGAGACCCAGTACTTC CASSQYYRALEETQYF
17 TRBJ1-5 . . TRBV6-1 TGTGCCAGCAGTGAAGCGATTTGGGGGACGAGCAATCAGCCCCAGCATTTT CASSEAIWGTSNQPQHF
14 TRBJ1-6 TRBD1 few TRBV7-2 TGTGCCAGCAGTTGGCAGGGGGCTGATTCACCCCTCCACTTT CASSWQGADSPLHF